The present T cell receptor beta chain was sequenced within a study of blood T cell repertoires in COVID-19. This CDR3 is 15 amino acids long. Per germline, CDR1 SGHNT and CDR2 YYREEE (reference sequence). The V and J ends lost 5 bases and 2 bases, in that order; junction bases with no gene match: 8. Some clones are missing from TCRdb's copy, which holds only in-frame ones; the method was immunoSEQ multiplex PCR. In the table there are 150,000 to 200,000 clones, around three quarters of which are singletons. The receptor was isolated from a man between 60 and 70 years old with active or convalescent COVID-19. The chain carries TRBV5-4 and TRBJ2-5; 8 bases are a match to TRBD2. The sequenced material came from peripheral blood. For the CDR3, the DNA is TGTGCCAGCAGTCCTATTAGCGGGAATCAAGAGACCCAGTACTTC. Translated: CASSPISGNQETQYF. The full variable domain, with the rest looked up from reference TRBV5-4 and TRBJ2-5, is ETGVTQSPTHLIKTRGQQVTLRCSSQSGHNTVSWYQQALGQGPQFIFQYYREEENGRGNFPPRFSGLQFPNYSSELNVNALELDDSALYLCASSPISGNQETQYFGPGTRLLVL.